Presented here are 24 T cell receptor beta chains from one specimen sequenced in a study of cytomegalovirus exposure and HLA in healthy donors. Primers for the PCR totalled 60 Vbeta and 13 Jbeta. Sequencing used immunoSEQ multiplex PCR; TCRdb keeps in-frame clones, though not all of them. This table has some 100,000 clones, 76% appearing once. Material: PBMCs. The receptors stem from a man aged 35-49 years in good health and CMV-seronegative.

V is TRBV6-6 and J is TRBJ1-3; D is unclear. V shed 2 bases and J shed 1 base, with 9 bases lying between them. The CDR3 runs to 15 residues. CDR1 is MNHNY, CDR2 SVGAGI, per germline (reference sequence). The CDR3 is CASSYAAASGNTIYF. CDR3 coding DNA: TGTGCCAGCAGTTACGCGGCAGCGTCTGGAAACACCATATATTTT.

The rearrangement uses TRBV10-1 and TRBJ2-3; D gene unclear. Looked up from germline, CDR1 is WNHNN and CDR2 is SYGVQD (reference sequence). V was clipped by 4 bases and J by 7 bases, with 15 bases between them. CDR3 length: 14 amino acids. CDR3 protein: CASSARLNRHTQYF. CDR3 nucleotide sequence: TGCGCCAGCAGTGCCCGACTGAATAGGCATACGCAGTATTTT.

This chain connects TRBV6-6 to TRBJ1-2; D unclear. Trimming took 0 bases from V and 12 from J, leaving 14 bases between them. The germline gives CDR1 MNHNY, CDR2 SVGAGI (reference sequence). The CDR3 runs 13 residues. The CDR3 is CASSYSGSFSDTF. The CDR3, as DNA: TGTGCCAGCAGTTACTCGGGGAGTTTTTCCGACACCTTC.

This clone appeared a few times. V and J are TRBV28 and TRBJ1-3, with D unclear. CDR3 size: 11 residues. Germline assignment: CDR1 MDHEN and CDR2 SYDVKM. Trimming shortened V by 7 bases and J by 2 bases, and 3 bases separated the two germline ends. The DNA for the CDR3 is TGTGCCAGCATAACTGGAAACACCATATATTTT. The encoded protein is CASITGNTIYF.

The V gene is TRBV4-2, the J gene TRBJ2-1, with 11 bases lining up with TRBD2. This CDR3 has 13 residues. V lost 4 bases, J lost 8 bases, and 1 base stayed unmatched. Per the germline V gene, CDR1 is LGHNA and CDR2 is YNFKEQ. CDR3 coding DNA: TGTGCCAGCAGCCTTAGCGGGGGGGATGAGCAGTTCTTC. Protein sequence: CASSLSGGDEQFF.

The chain uses TRBV5-4 and TRBJ1-3; D gene ambiguous. Trimming shortened V by 2 bases and J by 3 bases, and 9 bases separated the two germline ends. The V gene's germline CDR1 is SGHNT and CDR2 YYREEE (reference sequence). CDR3 length: 14 residues. As DNA, the CDR3 is TGTGCCAGCAGCTTCGGAGCCCGTGGAAACACCATATATTTT. It yields the protein CASSFGARGNTIYF.

This chain uses TRBV7-2 with TRBJ2-1; D is undetermined. The CDR3 contains 12 residues. Germline CDR1 SGHTA, CDR2 FQGNSA. Trimming cost V 2 bases and J 4 bases, with 3 bases left between them. The CDR3 DNA follows: TGTGCCAGCAGCTTATATTACAATGAGCAGTTCTTC. Translating gives CASSLYYNEQFF. Full variable domain (missing parts from reference TRBV7-2 and TRBJ2-1): GAGVSQSPSNKVTEKGKDVELRCDPISGHTALYWYRQSLGQGLEFLIYFQGNSAPDKSGLPSDRFSAERTGGSVSTLTIQRTQQEDSAVYLCASSLYYNEQFFGPGTRLTVL.

CDR3 sequence: CASSSTGAGNTIYF. As DNA, the CDR3 is TGTGCCAGCAGCTCGACAGGGGCTGGAAACACCATATATTTT. The chain carries TRBV5-5 and TRBJ1-3; 8 bases agree with TRBD1. Trimming took 3 bases from V and 2 from J; bases not matched to a gene: 1. Germline V CDR1 and CDR2: SGHKS, YYEKEE (reference sequence). This CDR3 spans 14 amino acids.

This clone turned up a few times. The V and J genes are TRBV6-5 and TRBJ2-7, with 9 positions matching TRBD1. This CDR3 has 14 residues. In germline, CDR1 is MNHEY, CDR2 SVGAGI. The ends lost 6 bases at V and 5 bases at J; junction bases unmatched: 8. CDR3 bases: TGTGCCAGCAGGGCCGGGACAGGGAGGGACGAGCAGTACTTC. Protein product: CASRAGTGRDEQYF.

V and J are TRBV7-9 and TRBJ2-5; D gene unclear. Trimming shortened V by 1 base and J by 1 base, and 7 bases separated the two germline ends. This CDR3 contains 14 residues. Germline values: CDR1 SEHNR, CDR2 FQNEAQ (reference sequence). The CDR3 loop is CASSLELLQETQYF. CDR3 nucleotides: TGTGCCAGCAGCTTAGAGCTCCTCCAAGAGACCCAGTACTTC.

A word on this clone: Mismatch with germline at one junction end may stem from a read error. V usage is TRBV7-9 and J usage is TRBJ2-1, with D unclear. From germline, CDR1 is SEHNR and CDR2 FQNEAQ (reference sequence). The CDR3 is 14 amino acids. CDR3 in amino acids: CSSSLDNSYNEQFF. Here the CDR3 DNA reads TGTTCCAGCAGCCTAGACAACTCCTACAATGAGCAGTTCTTC.

This clone was picked up a small number of times. This chain links TRBV5-1 with TRBJ1-2, with 8 bases that match TRBD1. The CDR3 is made up of 16 amino acids. Germline CDR1 is SGHRS and CDR2 is YFSETQ. The junction had 12 bases not matched to a gene; V was cut back by 0 bases and J by 8 bases. CDR3 DNA sequence: TGCGCCAGCAGCTTGGCTAATATAGGACAGGGCCAGGGCTACACCTTC. Amino acids: CASSLANIGQGQGYTF. Based on the CDR3 plus reference TRBV5-1 and TRBJ1-2, the full variable domain is KAGVTQTPRYLIKTRGQQVTLSCSPISGHRSVSWYQQTPGQGLQFLFEYFSETQRNKGNFPGRFSGRQFSNSRSEMNVSTLELGDSALYLCASSLANIGQGQGYTFGSGTRLTVV.

V is TRBV29-1 and J is TRBJ2-2; TRBD1 aligns across 9 bases. Germline loops: CDR1 SQVTM, CDR2 ANQGSEA. CDR3 length: 14 residues. With V trimmed by 4 bases and J by 6 bases, 6 bases remained unmatched. CDR3 loop: CSVAGQGFPGELFF. DNA for the CDR3: TGCAGCGTTGCGGGACAGGGCTTTCCCGGGGAGCTGTTTTTT.

About this clone itself: One junction end does not reproduce the germline sequence, and a read error may be involved. This chain joins TRBV18 and TRBJ2-1; TRBD2 matches at 12 bases. Germline-derived CDR1 and CDR2 are KGHSH and LQKENI. The CDR3 has 19 residues. This chain's CDR3 is CAGSLRLAGATSSYNEQFF. The CDR3 region has the DNA TGTGCCGGCTCACTACGACTAGCGGGGGCCACGAGCTCCTACAATGAGCAGTTCTTC.

The DNA of the CDR3 is TGCGCCAGCAGACCGGGACAGGGTCCCGAGCAGTACTTC. Translated, it gives CASRPGQGPEQYF. The rearrangement uses TRBV5-1 and TRBJ2-7; 9 nucleotides agree with TRBD1. The CDR3 loop spans 13 amino acids. The J segment lost 6 bases and the V segment lost 5 bases, leaving 6 bases of the junction unmatched. Germline V CDR1 and CDR2: SGHRS, YFSETQ.

This chain uses TRBV5-6 with TRBJ1-3; D perhaps matches TRBD1 (6 bases). The CDR3 contains 14 residues. Germline assignment: CDR1 SGHDT and CDR2 YYEEEE. Trimming removed 4 bases from V and 0 bases from J, with 8 bases in between. CDR3: CASSIQGSGNTIYF. The DNA for the CDR3 is TGTGCCAGCAGCATACAGGGCTCTGGAAACACCATATATTTT.

The rearrangement links TRBV4-3 to TRBJ1-2; 7 bases fit TRBD1. V shed 3 bases and J 3 bases; nucleotides not matched to a gene: 4. There are 14 residues in the CDR3. From germline, CDR1 is LGHNA and CDR2 YSLEER. The CDR3 spells CASSQAGGDYGYTF. As DNA, the CDR3 is TGCGCCAGCAGCCAGGCAGGGGGAGACTATGGCTACACCTTC.

This rearrangement joins TRBV18 to TRBJ2-3; D not resolved. This CDR3 is built from 15 residues. V lost 2 bases, J lost 4 bases, and 13 bases lay in between. CDR1 KGHSH and CDR2 LQKENI come from the germline V gene. DNA of the CDR3: TGTGCCAGCTCACCAAGTCGGGTGGAAGCAGATACGCAGTATTTT. Protein sequence: CASSPSRVEADTQYF.

This chain joins TRBV5-1 and TRBJ2-2; 7 bases are a match to TRBD2. Germline V gene data show CDR1 as SGHRS and CDR2 as YFSETQ. The CDR3 contains 16 residues. J was trimmed by 2 bases and V by 2 bases; bases with no gene match: 6. CDR3 sequence (DNA): TGCGCCAGCAGCTTTCTGGCGGGGGACAACACCGGGGAGCTGTTTTTT. Translated, it gives CASSFLAGDNTGELFF.

V is TRBV7-2 and J is TRBJ2-1; D gene unclear. This CDR3 spans 13 amino acids. Germline values: CDR1 SGHTA, CDR2 FQGNSA. Trimming took 5 bases from V and 5 from J, leaving 10 bases between them. CDR3: CASSPGPNNEQFF. CDR3 nucleotides: TGTGCCAGCAGCCCTGGGCCCAACAATGAGCAGTTCTTC.

The V call is TRBV4-1, the J call TRBJ2-3, with 9 bases identical to TRBD2. Trimming cost V 4 bases and J 4 bases; bases outside gene matches: 9. Germline CDR1 and CDR2: MGHRA and YSYEKL. The CDR3 is made up of 16 amino acids. CDR3 protein: CASSLRTGTSPDTQYF. The CDR3 DNA follows: TGCGCCAGCAGCCTCCGGACCGGGACTAGCCCAGATACGCAGTATTTT.

V and J are TRBV6-1 and TRBJ2-7; 8 bases fit TRBD1. There are 14 residues in the CDR3. The trim removed 5 bases at V and 4 bases at J, leaving 7 bases unmatched. CDR1 and CDR2 from the germline V gene are MNHNS and SASEGT. CDR3 region: CASSPRTGLYEQYV. The DNA for the CDR3 is TGTGCCAGCAGTCCCCGGACAGGGCTATACGAGCAGTACGTC.

This sequence joins TRBV27 and TRBJ1-2; 9 bases fit TRBD1. Trimming took 3 bases from V and 4 from J; bases not matched to a gene: 15. CDR1 and CDR2 from the germline V gene are MNHEY and SMNVEV (reference sequence). The CDR3 runs to 18 residues. The CDR3 DNA follows: TGTGCCAGCAGTTTTAAGGGACAGGGTAAAACTTTTAGCTATGGCTACACCTTC. Translated, it gives CASSFKGQGKTFSYGYTF.

CDR3 amino acids: CASSPRGQFFEAFF. The CDR3 DNA is TGCGCCAGCAGCCCCCGAGGACAGTTTTTTGAAGCTTTCTTT. This chain connects TRBV10-1 to TRBJ1-1; a possible D gene is TRBD1 (6 bases). This CDR3 contains 14 residues. CDR1 and CDR2 (germline): WNHNN, SYGVQD (reference sequence). The V gene lost 6 bases and the J gene lost 7 bases, with 18 bases spanning the gap.